The 23 T cell receptor beta chains given below trace back to one sample, sequenced in a study of PD-L1 blockade in urothelial cancer. TCRdb keeps only in-frame clones here, not all; method: immunoSEQ multiplex PCR. The repertoire holds tens of thousands of clones, with approximately 80% as singletons. Stated time point: pretreatment peripheral blood. The sequences come from PBMCs, collected around atezolizumab (anti-PD-L1) treatment. The receptors originated from a man aged 45-60 years with urothelial cancer.

The V and J genes are TRBV4-2 and TRBJ2-7; TRBD2 matches 8 bases. The CDR3 extends over 16 amino acids. From germline, CDR1 is LGHNA and CDR2 YNFKEQ. V trimming: 1 base; J trimming: 2 bases; junction bases outside the gene matches: 7. In DNA form, the CDR3 reads TGTGCCAGCAGCCAAGCGTCGGCGGGGGGCGCCTACGAGCAGTACTTC. Protein: CASSQASAGGAYEQYF.

The genes are TRBV4-2 and TRBJ2-4; possibly TRBD2 for D (6 bases). Germline CDR1 is LGHNA and CDR2 is YNFKEQ. CDR3 size: 16 residues. Trimming took 0 bases from V and 6 from J, leaving 15 bases between them. The CDR3 DNA reads as TGTGCCAGCAGCCAAGAAGGACTACCGGCCGGAAACATTCAGTACTTC. This codes for CASSQEGLPAGNIQYF.

This chain joins TRBV18 and TRBJ2-3; 13 nucleotides match TRBD2. There are 19 residues in the CDR3. Germline V gives CDR1 KGHSH, CDR2 LQKENI. The ends lost 5 bases at V and 1 base at J; junction bases unmatched: 12. The CDR3 loop is CASSIGTSGNLSRTDTQYF. In DNA form, the CDR3 reads TGTGCCAGCTCAATAGGGACTAGCGGGAACCTCAGCCGCACAGATACGCAGTATTTT. The full variable domain, rest sourced from reference TRBV18 and TRBJ2-3, is NAGVMQNPRHLVRRRGQEARLRCSPMKGHSHVYWYRQLPEEGLKFMVYLQKENIIDESGMPKERFSAEFPKEGPSILRIQQVVRGDSAAYFCASSIGTSGNLSRTDTQYFGPGTRLTVL.

The gene calls are TRBV28 and TRBJ2-1; TRBD1 matches 9 bases. CDR3 length: 16 amino acids. From germline, CDR1 is MDHEN and CDR2 SYDVKM. V gave up 4 bases and J gave up 7 bases; unmatched junction bases: 11. CDR3 bases: TGTGCCAGCAGTTCCGTCGGGACAGGGCTTGGAAATGAGCAGTTCTTC. It is translated as CASSSVGTGLGNEQFF.

The V call is TRBV13, the J call TRBJ2-5; the D is unclear. The V gene's germline CDR1 is PRHDT and CDR2 FYEKMQ (reference sequence). The germline V and J ends were trimmed by 0 bases and 4 bases, with 15 bases remaining between them. The CDR3 is 16 residues long. The CDR3 nucleotides are TGTGCCAGCAGCTTAGGGGATTTTGCGGAAGCAGAGACCCAGTACTTC. Encoded protein: CASSLGDFAEAETQYF.

This clone was seen just once. The chain has TRBV18 and TRBJ1-5; D perhaps matches TRBD1 (5 bases). The germline V and J ends were trimmed by 3 bases and 2 bases, with 11 bases remaining between them. There are 15 residues in the CDR3. The germline V gene has CDR1 KGHSH and CDR2 LQKENI. The CDR3 loop is CASSPSAGRNQPQHF. CDR3 DNA: TGTGCCAGCTCACCGTCCGCGGGGCGCAATCAGCCCCAGCATTTT.

This clone has only a few counts. The CDR3, as DNA: TGCGCCAGCAGCCACGGTAGCAATCAGCCCCAGCATTTT. This encodes CASSHGSNQPQHF. V and J are TRBV4-3 and TRBJ1-5; no definite D call. Germline V CDR1 and CDR2: LGHNA, YSLEER. The CDR3 totals 13 residues. Trimming left V 3 bases short and J 0 bases short, with 3 bases between.

V usage is TRBV7-2 and J usage is TRBJ2-7, with D possibly matching TRBD2 (6 bases). CDR3 length equals 13 residues. The V end lost 8 bases, the J end lost 0 bases, and 11 bases lay between the germline ends. Germline V gene sequence: CDR1 SGHTA, CDR2 FQGNSA. CDR3 sequence (DNA): TGTGCCAGCGGCGGGATCAGCTCCTACGAGCAGTACTTC. Protein sequence: CASGGISSYEQYF.

The chain carries TRBV2 and TRBJ2-7; possibly TRBD2 for D (6 bases). The CDR3 totals 12 residues. CDR1 is SNHLY and CDR2 is FYNNEI in the germline V gene. V was clipped by 8 bases and J by 0 bases, with 8 bases between them. The CDR3 region has the DNA TGTGCCAGCGGGGGGAGCTCCTACGAGCAGTACTTC. Its translation is CASGGSSYEQYF.

The J gene is TRBJ1-1, the V gene TRBV9; weak D call: TRBD1 (6 bases). The CDR3 has 14 amino acids. Germline V gene sequence: CDR1 SGDLS, CDR2 YYNGEE. V lost 5 bases to trimming and J lost 6 bases, with 17 bases between them. CDR3 sequence reads: CASSSGVGVSEAFF. The CDR3 DNA reads TGTGCCAGCAGTTCAGGGGTGGGAGTCTCTGAAGCTTTCTTT. The variable domain in full, with the rest retrieved from reference TRBV9 and TRBJ1-1, is DSGVTQTPKHLITATGQRVTLRCSPRSGDLSVYWYQQSLDQGLQFLIQYYNGEERAKGNILERFSAQQFPDLHSELNLSSLELGDSALYFCASSSGVGVSEAFFGQGTRLTVV.

CDR3 residues: CASSLFWGIAGDPTDTQYF. CDR3 DNA sequence: TGTGCCAGCAGTTTATTTTGGGGAATAGCGGGGGACCCCACAGATACGCAGTATTTT. V and J are TRBV27 and TRBJ2-3; 9 bases fit TRBD2. The ends lost 1 base at V and 2 bases at J; junction bases unmatched: 13. The CDR3 sequence is 19 residues long. Germline CDR1 MNHEY, CDR2 SMNVEV (reference sequence).

The J gene is TRBJ1-5, the V gene TRBV7-2; TRBD1 agrees at 9 bases. V trimming: 2 bases; J trimming: 4 bases; junction bases outside the gene matches: 6. The CDR3 has 16 amino acids. Germline V lookup: CDR1 SGHTA, CDR2 FQGNSA. The CDR3 bases are TGTGCCAGCAGCTTAACTTCCGGACAGGGGAATCAGCCCCAGCATTTT. As protein: CASSLTSGQGNQPQHF.

The V gene is TRBV27, the J gene TRBJ2-1, with 14 positions matching TRBD2. The trim removed 2 bases at V and 7 bases at J, leaving 1 base unmatched. This CDR3 spans 15 amino acids. Germline loops: CDR1 MNHEY, CDR2 SMNVEV (reference sequence). CDR3 amino acids: CASSLGTSGSNEQFF. CDR3 DNA sequence: TGTGCCAGCAGTTTAGGGACTAGCGGGAGTAATGAGCAGTTCTTC.

The chain couples TRBV18 to TRBJ2-1; D may be TRBD2 (6 bases). CDR1 and CDR2 from the germline V gene are KGHSH and LQKENI. The length of the CDR3 is 15 residues. V lost 3 bases, J lost 6 bases, and 15 bases lay in between. The CDR3 here is CASSPQAGGGNEQFF. CDR3 bases: TGTGCCAGCTCACCGCAAGCCGGGGGAGGCAATGAGCAGTTCTTC.

The rearrangement joins TRBV7-6 to TRBJ1-6; D not resolved. Looked up from germline, CDR1 is SGHVS and CDR2 is FNYEAQ. Trimming shortened V by 1 base and J by 12 bases, and 10 bases separated the two germline ends. The CDR3 is 13 residues long. CDR3 protein: CASSLGHLKPLHF. CDR3 sequence (DNA): TGTGCCAGCAGCTTAGGGCACCTCAAACCCCTCCACTTT. The full variable domain, rest sourced from reference TRBV7-6 and TRBJ1-6, is GAGVSQSPRYKVTKRGQDVALRCDPISGHVSLYWYRQALGQGPEFLTYFNYEAQQDKSGLPNDRFSAERPEGSISTLTIQRTEQRDSAMYRCASSLGHLKPLHFGNGTRLTVT.

The chain recombines TRBV30 with TRBJ2-5, with D perhaps TRBD1 (6 bases). Germline V CDR1 and CDR2: GTSNPN, SVGIG (reference sequence). The CDR3 consists of 12 residues. Trimming shortened V by 2 bases and J by 5 bases, and 9 bases separated the two germline ends. The CDR3, as DNA: TGTGCCTGGAGTACAGGGTACGAGACCCAGTACTTC. Protein product: CAWSTGYETQYF.

The chain recombines TRBV12-5 with TRBJ1-6; D is uncertain. This CDR3 comprises 14 residues. Looked up from germline, CDR1 is LGHNT and CDR2 is FRNRAP. V dropped 1 base and J dropped 13 bases, with 14 bases sitting between them. CDR3 in DNA: TGTGCTAGTGGTTTGGACTTAGGCGGTCGTCCCCTCCACTTT. This translates into CASGLDLGGRPLHF.

This rearrangement joins TRBV5-1 to TRBJ2-3, with 7 bases aligning to TRBD1. Germline loops: CDR1 SGHRS, CDR2 YFSETQ. V shed 3 bases, J shed 2 bases, and the junction held 6 bases outside the gene matches. This CDR3 spans 15 amino acids. The CDR3 protein is CASSSPGQPTDTQYF. CDR3 sequence (DNA): TGCGCCAGCAGCTCCCCGGGACAGCCCACAGATACGCAGTATTTT. The full variable domain, its missing parts supplied by reference TRBV5-1 and TRBJ2-3, is KAGVTQTPRYLIKTRGQQVTLSCSPISGHRSVSWYQQTPGQGLQFLFEYFSETQRNKGNFPGRFSGRQFSNSRSEMNVSTLELGDSALYLCASSSPGQPTDTQYFGPGTRLTVL.

The V call is TRBV11-3, the J call TRBJ2-1, with a weak D call TRBD2 (6 bases). Germline V CDR1 and CDR2: SGHNT, YENEEA. The CDR3 consists of 14 residues. Trimming took 8 bases from V and 5 from J, leaving 16 bases between them. Written as DNA, the CDR3 is TGTGCCAGCGGAGGAGGGGCGGGCCACAATGAGCAGTTCTTC. Translation gives CASGGGAGHNEQFF.

This CDR3 reads CASSQEPSGLPYEQYF. CDR3 coding DNA: TGCGCCAGCAGCCAAGAGCCTAGCGGGCTCCCCTACGAGCAGTACTTC. The gene calls are TRBV4-1 and TRBJ2-7; the match to TRBD2 covers 8 bases. The germline V gene has CDR1 MGHRA and CDR2 YSYEKL. CDR3 length: 16 amino acids. V lost 0 bases and J lost 2; bases outside the gene matches: 6.

This chain connects TRBV2 to TRBJ2-3; 14 positions match TRBD2. Trimming removed 6 bases from V and 0 bases from J; junction bases left unmatched: 5. CDR1 is SNHLY and CDR2 is FYNNEI in the germline V gene. This CDR3 is 17 amino acids long. Here the CDR3 reads CASRRTSGGLSTDTQYF. The CDR3 region has the DNA TGTGCCAGCAGGAGGACTAGCGGGGGGTTAAGCACAGATACGCAGTATTTT.

The chain employs TRBV2 and TRBJ2-7, with a possible D match to TRBD2 (5 bases). This CDR3 spans 10 amino acids. In germline, CDR1 is SNHLY, CDR2 FYNNEI. The germline V and J ends were trimmed by 4 bases and 7 bases, with 5 bases remaining between them. The DNA for the CDR3 is TGTGCCAGCAGTGGGAGGGAGCAGTACTTC. Translating gives CASSGREQYF.

The chain is built from TRBV4-1 and TRBJ2-3, with D maybe TRBD2 (7 bases). Germline values: CDR1 MGHRA, CDR2 YSYEKL. Trimming removed 1 base at V and 8 bases at J, with 16 bases between. The CDR3 is made up of 15 amino acids. For the CDR3, the DNA is TGCGCCAGCAGCCAAGCTGGCGGGGGCGGGGCTACGCAGTATTTT. It specifies CASSQAGGGGATQYF.